The present T cell receptor (beta chain) was sequenced within a study of chemoradiotherapy in HPV16-positive cancers. Study details: Candidate HPV-specific clones and shared TCR motifs came from two HPV16-positive patients.

With respect to this clone: The antigen remains unidentified.

Over chemoradiotherapy, repertoires were sampled more than once. V lost 4 bases, J lost 0 bases, and 12 bases stayed unmatched. There are 19 residues in the CDR3. Germline V gene lookup returns CDR1 SGHDT and CDR2 YYEEEE. Findings and caveats of the study: Non-HPV-specific T cells did not expand in tumors during treatment, whereas candidate HPV-specific clones and E7-related motifs did.

Generated by immunoSEQ multiplex PCR, the TCRdb table keeps only in-frame clones and is missing some. The data contain some 14,000 clones, 69% of them singletons. The V call is TRBV5-6, the J call TRBJ1-6; TRBD1 matches at 8 bases. This sequence was found in a human donor with HPV-associated anogenital cancer. The sample was collected from a patient who underwent chemoradiotherapy. CDR3 sequence (DNA): TGTGCCAGCAGCCCCACAGGGGGTGATCCGAGCTCCTATAATTCACCCCTCCACTTT. Translation: CASSPTGGDPSSYNSPLHF.